One and the same sample provided the 25 T cell receptor beta chains below, sequenced in a study of blood T cells in healthy people across ages. Primed by a sample-barcoded 5' primer and a J-beta primer mix, a second PCR proceeded for about 6 to 12 cycles. TCRdb re-analysed the 5' RACE reads in MiXCR, keeping a single row per CDR3 protein. This sample has just under 550,000 distinct CDR3 sequences; approximately 25% occur once, and the top ten carry 8.5% to 9.5%. These records were also assigned to another study, of T cells of mothers and their children.

Sample: blood. These receptors came from a boy aged 5-17 years in good health.

This clonotype was counted only a few times. The V gene is TRBV6-6, the J gene TRBJ2-5, with a possible D match to TRBD1 (6 bases). The J call is in doubt because the DNA end fits TRBJ2-7 better. Per the germline V gene, CDR1 is MNHNY and CDR2 is SVGAGI (reference sequence). The CDR3 consists of 15 residues. For the CDR3, the DNA is TGTGCCAGCAGTTACTCCTTTCAGGGGATCTACGAGCAGTACTTC. Translated: CASSYSFQGIYEQYF.

This rearrangement joins TRBV13 to TRBJ2-7, with D unclear. The CDR3 is 14 residues long. V gave up 5 bases and J gave up 2 bases, with 13 bases separating them. The germline V gene encodes CDR1 PRHDT and CDR2 FYEKMQ (reference sequence). The CDR3 DNA follows: TGTGCCAGCAGCCGGGCAAGATGGCCCTACGAGCAGTACTTC. Its translation is CASSRARWPYEQYF.

The chain is built from TRBV7-9 and TRBJ2-1, with D hard to call. The DNA end lines up better with TRBJ2-5; the J call may be wrong. The CDR3 length is 13 residues. Germline CDR1 is SEHNR and CDR2 is FQNEAQ (reference sequence). As DNA, the CDR3 is TGTGCCAGCAATATCCGTCCCGAGGAGACCCAGTACTTC. Its translation is CASNIRPEETQYF.

V and J are TRBV19 and TRBJ2-3, with a weak D call TRBD1 (6 bases). The length of the CDR3 is 12 residues. V was shortened by 6 bases and J by 7 bases, with 11 bases between the two germline ends. CDR1 and CDR2 (germline): LNHDA, SQIVND (reference sequence). This chain's CDR3 is CASRPQGNTQYF. CDR3 nucleotide sequence: TGTGCCAGTAGGCCACAGGGAAATACGCAGTATTTT. The full variable domain, completed using reference TRBV19 and TRBJ2-3, is DGGITQSPKYLFRKEGQNVTLSCEQNLNHDAMYWYRQDPGQGLRLIYYSQIVNDFQKGDIAEGYSVSREKKESFPLTVTSAQKNPTAFYLCASRPQGNTQYFGPGTRLTVL.

Notes on this clonotype: Relative to the germline gene, one junction end is altered; a read error may explain this. V gene TRBV29-1 combines with J gene TRBJ2-7; unclear D gene. The CDR3 covers 11 residues. Germline lookup yields CDR1 SQVTM and CDR2 ANQGSEA. Here the CDR3 DNA reads TGCTGCGTTGAGGCTGGCTACGAGCAGTACTTC. Translating gives CCVEAGYEQYF.

This clonotype was seen once. The chain carries TRBV29-1 and TRBJ2-3, with D tentatively TRBD1 or TRBD2 (9 bases each). CDR1 is SQVTM and CDR2 is ANQGSEA in the germline V gene. Trimming stripped 6 bases from V and 4 bases from J, with 29 bases between. The CDR3 is made up of 18 amino acids. The CDR3, as DNA: TGCAGCGTCTCTCCGGGACAGGGTACGTTAGCGGGAGCAGATACGCAGTATTTT. Amino acids: CSVSPGQGTLAGADTQYF.

Ten or more counts support this clonotype. The genes are TRBV29-1 and TRBJ2-2; D is possibly TRBD1 (5 bases). Germline V gives CDR1 SQVTM, CDR2 ANQGSEA. The CDR3 length is 14 residues. V was pared by 6 bases and J by 0 bases, with 11 bases between. CDR3 DNA sequence: TGCAGCGTCGGACACCCTGCGAACACCGGGGAGCTGTTTTTT. As protein: CSVGHPANTGELFF.

This chain links TRBV7-6 with TRBJ2-1; 9 nucleotides align to TRBD2. The germline CDR1 and CDR2 sequences are SGHVS and FNYEAQ. Trimming cost V 5 bases and J 2 bases; bases outside gene matches: 10. The CDR3 is 17 amino acids. CDR3: CASSKNLAGATYNEQFF. DNA of the CDR3: TGTGCCAGCAGCAAAAATTTAGCGGGGGCAACCTACAATGAGCAGTTCTTC.

In this sample, this clonotype turned up a few times. This chain links TRBV29-1 with TRBJ1-2, with D possibly matching TRBD1 (6 bases). Germline V gives CDR1 SQVTM, CDR2 ANQGSEA. V was pared by 5 bases and J by 4 bases, with 11 bases between. There are 12 residues in the CDR3. For the CDR3, the DNA is TGCAGCGTTCAACAGGGTAGCTATGGCTACACCTTC. This encodes CSVQQGSYGYTF.

Only a few counts were recorded for this clonotype. This chain joins TRBV3-1 and TRBJ1-5; maybe TRBD1 (6 bases). CDR1 and CDR2 (germline): LGHDT, YNNKEL (reference sequence). The CDR3 runs to 15 residues. The V end was cut by 4 bases, the J end by 6 bases, with 16 bases between. The CDR3, as DNA: TGTGCCAGCAGCCCCCTGCAGGGGACGCTTCAGCCCCAGCATTTT. This codes for CASSPLQGTLQPQHF.

This clonotype was observed at least ten times. The V gene is TRBV7-3, the J gene TRBJ2-5; 9 bases match TRBD2. The CDR3 is 15 amino acids. In germline, CDR1 is SGHTA, CDR2 FQGTGA. Trimming took 5 bases from V and 0 from J; bases not matched to a gene: 4. The CDR3 DNA sequence: TGTGCCAGCAGCCGAAGCGGGGGGTACCAAGAGACCCAGTACTTC. Its translation is CASSRSGGYQETQYF.

The chain employs TRBV28 and TRBJ2-5; maybe TRBD1 (6 bases). Trimming cost V 5 bases and J 2 bases, with 18 bases left between them. The CDR3 loop spans 16 amino acids. Germline V gene lookup returns CDR1 MDHEN and CDR2 SYDVKM. The CDR3 reads CASSHRDLGGQETQYF. The DNA for the CDR3 is TGTGCCAGCAGTCACAGGGACCTTGGCGGTCAAGAGACCCAGTACTTC. The entire variable domain, with the rest obtained from reference TRBV28 and TRBJ2-5, is as follows: DVKVTQSSRYLVKRTGEKVFLECVQDMDHENMFWYRQDPGLGLRLIYFSYDVKMKEKGDIPEGYSVSREKKERFSLILESASTNQTSMYLCASSHRDLGGQETQYFGPGTRLLVL.

In DNA, the CDR3 is TGTGCCAGCTCGGCCGGGGGAGGCACTGAAGCTTTCTTT. Protein sequence: CASSAGGGTEAFF. V gene TRBV7-2 combines with J gene TRBJ1-1, with D possibly being TRBD1 (5 bases). The CDR3 has 13 residues. Germline CDR1 and CDR2: SGHTA and FQGNSA. V was shortened by 8 bases and J by 4 bases, with 14 bases between the two germline ends.

The V call is TRBV7-2, the J call TRBJ2-7; 7 nucleotides line up with TRBD2. CDR1 is SGHTA and CDR2 is FQGNSA in the germline V gene. The CDR3 sequence is 15 residues long. The junction had 10 bases not matched to a gene; V was cut back by 3 bases and J by 5 bases. The CDR3 spells CASSFLQSAGDEQYF. DNA for the CDR3: TGTGCCAGCAGCTTCCTTCAGTCGGCGGGGGACGAGCAGTACTTC.

The rearrangement uses TRBV11-2 and TRBJ2-5; weak D call: TRBD2 (5 bases). The DNA end lines up better with TRBJ2-1; the J call may be wrong. The length of the CDR3 is 16 residues. The germline gives CDR1 SGHAT, CDR2 FQNNGV. The CDR3 loop reads CASSFSGELRGTEQFF. CDR3 nucleotide sequence: TGTGCCAGCAGCTTTAGTGGAGAATTACGGGGAACGGAGCAGTTCTTC.

This clonotype turned up a few times. This sequence joins TRBV6-5 and TRBJ1-1; D perhaps matches TRBD1 (5 bases). V lost 2 bases and J lost 4, with 14 bases in between. This CDR3 comprises 15 residues. Germline lookup yields CDR1 MNHEY and CDR2 SVGAGI. The CDR3 region has the DNA TGTGCCAGCAGTTACACCTGGACCGGGGGCACTGAAGCTTTCTTT. Its translation: CASSYTWTGGTEAFF.

This clonotype occurred a few times. The chain recombines TRBV18 with TRBJ2-4; 8 nucleotides align to TRBD2. CDR3 size: 19 residues. Germline-derived CDR1 and CDR2 are KGHSH and LQKENI. The V segment lost 3 bases and the J segment 0 bases; nucleotides outside the gene matches: 13. In nucleotides, the CDR3 is TGTGCCAGCTCACCCGTGGCGGGGGGCGCATCGGAAGCCAAAAACATTCAGTACTTC. Translating it yields CASSPVAGGASEAKNIQYF.

This clonotype came up a few times. A read error may produce the germline difference seen at one junction end. This chain links TRBV5-5 with TRBJ2-1; the D call may be TRBD1 or TRBD2 (5 bases each). CDR3 length: 11 residues. Germline V gene lookup returns CDR1 SGHKS and CDR2 YYEKEE (reference sequence). The CDR3 DNA sequence: TGTGCCAGCGACACGGGACCCCCGTACCACTTC. Translating it yields CASDTGPPYHF.

The genes are TRBV7-9 and TRBJ1-2; D might be TRBD1 (6 bases). The ends were cut back, 1 base at V and 5 bases at J, with 11 bases in the middle. The CDR3 loop spans 14 amino acids. The germline V gene encodes CDR1 SEHNR and CDR2 FQNEAQ (reference sequence). CDR3: CASSLDARGYGYTF. In nucleotides, the CDR3 is TGTGCCAGCAGCTTAGACGCCAGGGGTTATGGCTACACCTTC.

This chain uses TRBV7-3 with TRBJ2-3, with 9 bases aligning to TRBD2. V trimming: 2 bases; J trimming: 1 base; junction bases outside the gene matches: 4. Germline values: CDR1 SGHTA, CDR2 FQGTGA. The CDR3 spans 16 residues. The CDR3 region is CASSLWASGGTDTQYF. The DNA of the CDR3 is TGTGCCAGCAGCTTATGGGCTAGCGGGGGCACAGATACGCAGTATTTT.

This clonotype was seen only a few times. This sequence joins TRBV2 and TRBJ2-5; no firm D call. CDR3 length equals 14 residues. Looked up from germline, CDR1 is SNHLY and CDR2 is FYNNEI. Trimming pared 3 bases from V and 2 bases from J, leaving 10 bases between. The CDR3 protein is CASSELAGQETQYF. The CDR3 DNA sequence: TGTGCCAGCAGTGAGTTGGCAGGACAAGAGACCCAGTACTTC.

Details on this clonotype: Relative to the germline gene, one junction end is altered; a read error may explain this. The rearrangement uses TRBV6-2 or TRBV6-3 and TRBJ2-4; D is possibly TRBD1 or TRBD2 (5 bases each). Per the germline V gene, CDR1 is MNHEY and CDR2 is SVGEGT. The CDR3 totals 16 residues. The CDR3: CANSYPAGSGKNIQYF. DNA of the CDR3: TGTGCCAACAGTTACCCGGCAGGGAGTGGCAAAAACATTCAGTACTTC.

The chain combines TRBV6-6 with TRBJ2-3; either TRBD1 or TRBD2 may supply D (6 bases each). The CDR3 is made up of 16 amino acids. V was cut by 7 bases and J by 4 bases, with 21 bases left in between. CDR1 is MNHNY, CDR2 SVGAGI, per germline (reference sequence). The CDR3, as DNA: TGTGCCAGCACCATCCCCTCCGGGGGCGCCTCAGATACGCAGTATTTT. Translating it yields CASTIPSGGASDTQYF.

This clonotype was found once. This chain uses TRBV19 with TRBJ1-1; D is perhaps TRBD1 (5 bases). From germline, CDR1 is LNHDA and CDR2 SQIVND (reference sequence). V was cut by 5 bases and J by 2 bases, with 15 bases left in between. The CDR3 contains 15 residues. Here the CDR3 DNA reads TGTGCCAGTAGTCGCGCCGGACAAGTCAACACTGAAGCTTTCTTT. Amino acid sequence: CASSRAGQVNTEAFF. Filled out from reference TRBV19 and TRBJ1-1, the complete variable domain reads DGGITQSPKYLFRKEGQNVTLSCEQNLNHDAMYWYRQDPGQGLRLIYYSQIVNDFQKGDIAEGYSVSREKKESFPLTVTSAQKNPTAFYLCASSRAGQVNTEAFFGQGTRLTVV.

The chain couples TRBV24-1 to TRBJ2-1; 8 bases align to TRBD2. V was clipped by 2 bases and J by 5 bases; unmatched bases: 4. Germline-derived CDR1 and CDR2 are KGHDR and SFDVKD. The CDR3 is 15 amino acids. The CDR3: CATSDSWGLDNEQFF. The CDR3 DNA is TGTGCCACCAGTGATTCATGGGGACTAGACAATGAGCAGTTCTTC.